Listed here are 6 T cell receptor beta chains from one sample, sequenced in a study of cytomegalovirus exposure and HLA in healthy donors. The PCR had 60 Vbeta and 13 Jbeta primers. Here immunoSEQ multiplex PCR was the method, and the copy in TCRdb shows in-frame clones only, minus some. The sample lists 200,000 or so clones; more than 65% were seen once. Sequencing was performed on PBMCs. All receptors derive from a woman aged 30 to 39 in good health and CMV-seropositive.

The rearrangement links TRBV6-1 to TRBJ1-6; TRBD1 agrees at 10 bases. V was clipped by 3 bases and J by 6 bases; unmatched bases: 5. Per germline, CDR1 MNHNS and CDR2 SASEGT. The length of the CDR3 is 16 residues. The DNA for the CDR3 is TGTGCCAGCAGTGACCGGGACAGGGGTGTTAATTCACCCCTCCACTTT. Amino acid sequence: CASSDRDRGVNSPLHF.

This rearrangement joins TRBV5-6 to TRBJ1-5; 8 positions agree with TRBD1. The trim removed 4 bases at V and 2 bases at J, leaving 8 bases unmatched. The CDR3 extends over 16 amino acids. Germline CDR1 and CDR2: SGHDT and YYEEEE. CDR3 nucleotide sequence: TGTGCCAGCAGCCTGCAGGGGGCTCGGGGCAATCAGCCCCAGCATTTT. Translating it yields CASSLQGARGNQPQHF. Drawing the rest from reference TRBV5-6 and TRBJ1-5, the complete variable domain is DAGVTQSPTHLIKTRGQQVTLRCSPKSGHDTVSWYQQALGQGPQFIFQYYEEEERQRGNFPDRFSGHQFPNYSSELNVNALLLGDSALYLCASSLQGARGNQPQHFGDGTRLSIL.

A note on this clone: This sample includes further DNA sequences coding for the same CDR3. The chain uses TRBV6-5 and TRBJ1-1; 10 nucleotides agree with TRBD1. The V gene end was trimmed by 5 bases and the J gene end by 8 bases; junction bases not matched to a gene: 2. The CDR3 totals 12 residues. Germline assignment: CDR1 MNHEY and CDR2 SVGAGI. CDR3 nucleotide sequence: TGTGCCAGCAGTCGACAGGGGGCCGAAGCTTTCTTT. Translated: CASSRQGAEAFF.

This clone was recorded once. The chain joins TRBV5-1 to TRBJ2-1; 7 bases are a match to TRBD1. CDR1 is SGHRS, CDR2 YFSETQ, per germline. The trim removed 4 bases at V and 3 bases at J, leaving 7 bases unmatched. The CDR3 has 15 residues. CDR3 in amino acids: CASSEGAPHYNEQFF. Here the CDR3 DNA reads TGCGCCAGCAGCGAGGGGGCCCCCCACTACAATGAGCAGTTCTTC.

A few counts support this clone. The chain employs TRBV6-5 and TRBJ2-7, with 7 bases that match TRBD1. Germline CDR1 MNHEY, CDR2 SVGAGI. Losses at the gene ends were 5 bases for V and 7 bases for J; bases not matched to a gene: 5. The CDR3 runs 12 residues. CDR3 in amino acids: CASSKTGIEQYF. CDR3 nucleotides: TGTGCCAGCAGTAAGACAGGGATTGAGCAGTACTTC.

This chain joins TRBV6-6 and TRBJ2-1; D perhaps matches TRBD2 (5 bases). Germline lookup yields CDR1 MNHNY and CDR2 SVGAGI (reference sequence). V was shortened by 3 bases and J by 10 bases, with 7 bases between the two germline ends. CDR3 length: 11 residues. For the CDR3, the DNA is TGTGCCAGCAGTTATAGGGAGGAGCAGTTCTTC. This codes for CASSYREEQFF.